One sample yielded the 7 T cell receptor beta chains listed below, sequenced in a study of blood T cell repertoires in COVID-19. TCRdb keeps only in-frame clones here, not all; method: immunoSEQ multiplex PCR. The repertoire holds around 290,000 clones, with around 89% as singletons. Sequencing input: peripheral blood. The receptors derive from a man between 40 and 49 years old with acute or convalescent COVID-19.

The gene calls are TRBV5-6 and TRBJ1-2; 12 nucleotides match TRBD1. Losses at the gene ends were 5 bases for V and 6 bases for J; bases not matched to a gene: 11. Germline V gives CDR1 SGHDT, CDR2 YYEEEE. The CDR3 extends over 16 amino acids. The CDR3 DNA reads TGTGCCAGCAGTCGCCGGGACAGGGGGCACAGGGATGGCTACACCTTC. Translation: CASSRRDRGHRDGYTF.

This clone came up a few times. This chain joins TRBV2 and TRBJ2-1; 7 bases are a match to TRBD1. Germline CDR1 and CDR2: SNHLY and FYNNEI. This CDR3 comprises 14 residues. The J segment lost 3 bases and the V segment lost 4 bases, leaving 3 bases of the junction unmatched. CDR3 amino acids: CASSGGGSYNEQFF. CDR3 nucleotides: TGTGCCAGCAGTGGAGGGGGCAGCTACAATGAGCAGTTCTTC.

This clone was detected only once. The chain combines TRBV27 with TRBJ2-4, with D perhaps matching TRBD1 (6 bases). The CDR3 sequence is 14 residues long. Per the germline V gene, CDR1 is MNHEY and CDR2 is SMNVEV (reference sequence). V was shortened by 5 bases and J by 9 bases, with 17 bases between the two germline ends. CDR3 sequence (DNA): TGTGCCAGCAGTCCTACAGGGATGTTAGGCATTCAGTACTTC. Residues: CASSPTGMLGIQYF.

V is TRBV5-1 and J is TRBJ1-2, with TRBD1 matching over 7 bases. The germline gives CDR1 SGHRS, CDR2 YFSETQ. Trimming took 4 bases from V and 4 from J; bases not matched to a gene: 7. This CDR3 has 14 amino acids. Written as DNA, the CDR3 is TGCGCCAGCAGCCTCGGGACAGCCATCTATGGCTACACCTTC. This gives the protein CASSLGTAIYGYTF.

The chain is built from TRBV6-5 and TRBJ1-3; D is undetermined. CDR1 is MNHEY, CDR2 SVGAGI, per germline. The CDR3 loop spans 14 amino acids. Deletions cut 8 bases from V and 1 base from J, with 12 bases between. CDR3 sequence: CASSGGESGNTIYF. The CDR3 bases are TGTGCCAGCTCGGGAGGCGAGTCTGGAAACACCATATATTTT.

The rearrangement links TRBV24-1 to TRBJ2-5; D possibly corresponds to TRBD1 (5 bases). The germline gives CDR1 KGHDR, CDR2 SFDVKD. V lost 5 bases and J 4 bases, leaving 16 bases between the germline ends. This CDR3 spans 15 amino acids. CDR3 in DNA: TGTGCCACCAGTGGTTTATCGACAGATCTAGAGACCCAGTACTTC. Protein: CATSGLSTDLETQYF.

The chain recombines TRBV5-1 with TRBJ2-2; 9 nucleotides agree with TRBD1. V lost 4 bases and J lost 2; bases outside the gene matches: 9. The CDR3 is 17 residues long. Germline values: CDR1 SGHRS, CDR2 YFSETQ. Written as DNA, the CDR3 is TGCGCCAGCAGCCAGGGGACAGGGCCGACCAACACCGGGGAGCTGTTTTTT. Translation gives CASSQGTGPTNTGELFF.